This T cell receptor (beta chain) was observed in a study of radiation and T cells in renal cell carcinoma. CDR1 MNHNS and CDR2 SASEGT come from the germline V gene. The CDR3 totals 14 residues. Trimming shortened V by 7 bases and J by 1 base, and 13 bases separated the two germline ends. Regarding the study as a whole: Top tumor clonotypes rose in blood 2 weeks post-radiation, then contracted. Baseline intratumoral clonotype presence is unknown without pretreatment biopsies.

Method: immunoSEQ multiplex PCR; TCRdb's copy keeps in-frame clones and lacks some. Of around 86,000 clones in the sample, roughly 85% were seen once. Noted time point: blood 2 weeks post-SBRT. The treatment here: 15 Gy SBRT to primary tumor, nephrectomy 4 weeks later. Radiation-treated patients gave blood at baseline, week 2 and week 4. The tumor was a clear cell renal cell carcinoma. Worth noting for this clone: As yet, its antigen is unknown.

The material was blood, obtained from a patient whose treatment included radiotherapy and nephrectomy. The clonotype originates from a woman aged 45 to 65 with renal cell carcinoma. This rearrangement joins TRBV6-1 to TRBJ1-1, with D maybe TRBD1 (5 bases). CDR3 DNA sequence: TGTGCCAGCACCGTGGGGGGGGAGAACACTGAAGCTTTCTTT. Translating gives CASTVGGENTEAFF.